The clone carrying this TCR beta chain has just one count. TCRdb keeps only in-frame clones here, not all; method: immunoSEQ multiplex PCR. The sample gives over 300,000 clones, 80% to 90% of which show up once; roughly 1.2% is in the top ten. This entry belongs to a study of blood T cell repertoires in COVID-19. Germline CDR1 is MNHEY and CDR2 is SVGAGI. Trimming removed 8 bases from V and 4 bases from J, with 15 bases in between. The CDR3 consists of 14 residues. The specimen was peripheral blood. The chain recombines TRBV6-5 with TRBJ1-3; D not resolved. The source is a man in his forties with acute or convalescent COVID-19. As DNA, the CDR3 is TGTGCCAGCCTACAGCCTCGGTCAGGAAACACCATATATTTT. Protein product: CASLQPRSGNTIYF.